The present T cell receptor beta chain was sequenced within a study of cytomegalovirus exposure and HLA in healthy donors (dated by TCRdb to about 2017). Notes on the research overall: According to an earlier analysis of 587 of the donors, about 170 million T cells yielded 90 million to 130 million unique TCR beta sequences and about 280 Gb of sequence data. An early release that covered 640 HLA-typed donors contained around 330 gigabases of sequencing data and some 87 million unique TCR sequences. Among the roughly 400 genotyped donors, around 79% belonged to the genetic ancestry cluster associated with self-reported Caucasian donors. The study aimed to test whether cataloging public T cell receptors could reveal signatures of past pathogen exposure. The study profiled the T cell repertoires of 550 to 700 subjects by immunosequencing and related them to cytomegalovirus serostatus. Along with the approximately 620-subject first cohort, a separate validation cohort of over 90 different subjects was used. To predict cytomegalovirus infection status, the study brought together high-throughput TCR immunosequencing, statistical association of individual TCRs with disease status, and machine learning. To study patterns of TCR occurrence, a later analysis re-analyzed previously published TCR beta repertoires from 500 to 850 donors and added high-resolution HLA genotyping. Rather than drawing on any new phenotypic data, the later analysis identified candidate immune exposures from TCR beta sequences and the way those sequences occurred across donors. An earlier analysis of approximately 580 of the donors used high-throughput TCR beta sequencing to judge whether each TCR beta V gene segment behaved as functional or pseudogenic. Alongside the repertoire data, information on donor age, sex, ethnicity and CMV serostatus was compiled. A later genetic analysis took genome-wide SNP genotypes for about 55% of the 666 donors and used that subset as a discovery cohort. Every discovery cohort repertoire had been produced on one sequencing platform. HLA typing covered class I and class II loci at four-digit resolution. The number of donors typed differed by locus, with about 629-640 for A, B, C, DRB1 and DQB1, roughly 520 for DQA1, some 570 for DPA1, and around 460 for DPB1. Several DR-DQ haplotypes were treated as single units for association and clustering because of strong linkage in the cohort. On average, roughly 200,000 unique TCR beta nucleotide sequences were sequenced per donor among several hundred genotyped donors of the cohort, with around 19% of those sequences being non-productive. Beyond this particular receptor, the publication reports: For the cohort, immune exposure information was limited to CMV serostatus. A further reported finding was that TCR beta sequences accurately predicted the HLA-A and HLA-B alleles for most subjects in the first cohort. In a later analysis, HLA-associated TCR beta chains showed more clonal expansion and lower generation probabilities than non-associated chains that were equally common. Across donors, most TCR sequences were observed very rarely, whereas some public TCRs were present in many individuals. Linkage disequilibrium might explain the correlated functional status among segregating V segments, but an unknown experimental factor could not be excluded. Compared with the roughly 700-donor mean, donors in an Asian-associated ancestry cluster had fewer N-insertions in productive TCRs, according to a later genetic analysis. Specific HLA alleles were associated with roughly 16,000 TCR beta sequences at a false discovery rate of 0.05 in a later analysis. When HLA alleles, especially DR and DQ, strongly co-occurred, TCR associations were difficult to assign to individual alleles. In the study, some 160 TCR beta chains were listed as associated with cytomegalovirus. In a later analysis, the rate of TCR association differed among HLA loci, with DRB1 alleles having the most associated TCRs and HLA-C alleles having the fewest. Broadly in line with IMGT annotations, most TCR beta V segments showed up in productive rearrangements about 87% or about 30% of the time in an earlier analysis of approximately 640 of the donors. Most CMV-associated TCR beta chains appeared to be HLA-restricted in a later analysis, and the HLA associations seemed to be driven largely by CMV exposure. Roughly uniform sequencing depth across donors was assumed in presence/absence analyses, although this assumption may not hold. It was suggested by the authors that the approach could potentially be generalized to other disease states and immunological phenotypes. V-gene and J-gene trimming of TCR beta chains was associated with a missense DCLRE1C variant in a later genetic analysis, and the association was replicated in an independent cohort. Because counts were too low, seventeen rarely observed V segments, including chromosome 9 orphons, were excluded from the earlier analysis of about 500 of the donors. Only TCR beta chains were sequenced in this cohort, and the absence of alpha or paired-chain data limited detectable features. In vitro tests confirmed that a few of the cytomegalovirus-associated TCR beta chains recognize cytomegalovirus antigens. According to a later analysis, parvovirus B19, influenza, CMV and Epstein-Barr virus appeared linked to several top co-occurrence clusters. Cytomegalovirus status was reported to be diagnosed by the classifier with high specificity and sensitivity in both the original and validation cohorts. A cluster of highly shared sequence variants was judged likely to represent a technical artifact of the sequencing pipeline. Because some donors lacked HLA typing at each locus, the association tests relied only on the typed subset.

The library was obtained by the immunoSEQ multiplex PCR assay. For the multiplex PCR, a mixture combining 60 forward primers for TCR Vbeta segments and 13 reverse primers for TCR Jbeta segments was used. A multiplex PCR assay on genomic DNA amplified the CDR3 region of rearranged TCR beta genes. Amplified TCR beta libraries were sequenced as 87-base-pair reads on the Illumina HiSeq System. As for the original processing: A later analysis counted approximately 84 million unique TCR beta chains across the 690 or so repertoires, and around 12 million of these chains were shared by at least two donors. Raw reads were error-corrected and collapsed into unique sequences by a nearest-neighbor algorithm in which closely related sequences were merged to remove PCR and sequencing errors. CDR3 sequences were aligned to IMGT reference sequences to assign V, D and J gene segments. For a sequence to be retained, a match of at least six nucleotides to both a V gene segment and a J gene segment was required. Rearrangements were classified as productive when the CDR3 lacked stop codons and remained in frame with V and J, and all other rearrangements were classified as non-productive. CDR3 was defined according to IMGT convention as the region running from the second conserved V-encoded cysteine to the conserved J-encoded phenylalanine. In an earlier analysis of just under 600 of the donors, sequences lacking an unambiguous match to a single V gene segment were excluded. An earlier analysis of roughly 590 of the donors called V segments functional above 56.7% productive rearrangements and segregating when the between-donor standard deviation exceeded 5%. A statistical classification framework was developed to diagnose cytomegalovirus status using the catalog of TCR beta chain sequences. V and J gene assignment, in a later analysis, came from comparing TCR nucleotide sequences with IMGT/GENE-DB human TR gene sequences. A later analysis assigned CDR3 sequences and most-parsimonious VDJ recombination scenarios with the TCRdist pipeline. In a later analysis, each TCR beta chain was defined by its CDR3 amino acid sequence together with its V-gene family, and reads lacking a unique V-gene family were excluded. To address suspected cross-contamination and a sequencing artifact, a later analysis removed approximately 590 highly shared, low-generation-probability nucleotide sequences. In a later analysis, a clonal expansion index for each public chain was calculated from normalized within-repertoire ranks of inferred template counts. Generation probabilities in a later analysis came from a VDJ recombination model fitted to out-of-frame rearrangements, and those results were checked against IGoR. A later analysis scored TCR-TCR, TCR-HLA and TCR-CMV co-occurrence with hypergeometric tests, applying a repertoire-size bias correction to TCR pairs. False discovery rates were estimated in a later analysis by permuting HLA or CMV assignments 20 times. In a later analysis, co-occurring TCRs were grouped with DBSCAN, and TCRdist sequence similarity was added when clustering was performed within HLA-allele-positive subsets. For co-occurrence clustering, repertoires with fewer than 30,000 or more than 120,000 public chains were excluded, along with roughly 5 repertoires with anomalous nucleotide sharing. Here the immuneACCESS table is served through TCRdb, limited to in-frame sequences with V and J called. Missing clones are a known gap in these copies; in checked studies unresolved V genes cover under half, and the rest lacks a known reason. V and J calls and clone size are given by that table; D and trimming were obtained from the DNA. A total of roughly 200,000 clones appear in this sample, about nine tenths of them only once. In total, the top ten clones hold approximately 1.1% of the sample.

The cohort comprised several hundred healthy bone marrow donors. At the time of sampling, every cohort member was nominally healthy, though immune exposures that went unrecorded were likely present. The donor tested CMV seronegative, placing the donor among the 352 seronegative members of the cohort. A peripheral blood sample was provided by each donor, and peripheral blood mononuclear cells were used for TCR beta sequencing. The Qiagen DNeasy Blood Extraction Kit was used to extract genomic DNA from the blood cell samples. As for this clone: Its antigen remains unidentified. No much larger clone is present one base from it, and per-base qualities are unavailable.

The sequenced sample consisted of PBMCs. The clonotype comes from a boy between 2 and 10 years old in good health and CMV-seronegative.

The CDR3 has the sequence CASSLGPGGLGTYEQYF. In nucleotide form, the sequence is TGCGCCAGCAGCTTGGGACCTGGGGGACTAGGGACCTACGAGCAGTACTTC. Recombination joined TRBV5-1 with TRBJ2-7; 8 central bases correspond to TRBD2. The V end gives up 0 bases and the J end 2 bases, leaving 10 bases in the junction not matched to a gene. The CDR3, cysteine through phenylalanine, is 17 amino acids long. CDR3 DNA only is kept here, 51 bases in frame from base 1. From a lookup of the germline V gene, CDR1 and CDR2 are SGHRS and YFSETQ.